The 23 T cell receptor beta chains reported below all come from one sample, sequenced in a study of T-cell memory formation after mild COVID-19. TCRdb reprocessed the 5' RACE reads via MiXCR and lists one record per CDR3 protein. Of 400,000 to 500,000 distinct CDR3 sequences listed, 20% to 25% are singletons. Sequencing input: PBMCs or a T cell subset sorted from them (not recorded which). All receptors derive from an adult woman who had mild COVID-19 (a few samples of this study predate the infection). Cell type and time point are not known.

The J gene is TRBJ2-7, the V gene TRBV7-6; D remains ambiguous. CDR1 SGHVS and CDR2 FNYEAQ come from the germline V gene. The CDR3 runs 14 residues. V gave up 0 bases and J gave up 3 bases, with 9 bases separating them. CDR3 sequence reads: CASSLALRNYEQYF. CDR3 sequence (DNA): TGTGCCAGCAGCTTAGCGCTGAGAAACTACGAGCAGTACTTC.

This chain uses TRBV19 with TRBJ1-6, with 7 bases identical to TRBD1. The CDR3 has 18 residues. V lost 1 base, J lost 0 bases, and 6 bases stayed unmatched. Germline V lookup: CDR1 LNHDA, CDR2 SQIVND (reference sequence). CDR3 sequence (DNA): TGTGCCAGTAGTATAGGAGGGGGCGTCAGCTCCTATAATTCACCCCTCCACTTT. Translation: CASSIGGGVSSYNSPLHF.

The chain has TRBV23-1 and TRBJ2-5; D ambiguous. TRBV23-1 is identified as an open reading frame with a role that is uncertain. The ends were cut back, 4 bases at V and 5 bases at J, with 20 bases in the middle. The CDR3 is 16 amino acids. The CDR3 DNA reads as TGCGCCAGCAGTCTTTCGCAGGACGGTTTGGAGGAGACCCAGTACTTC. It codes for CASSLSQDGLEETQYF.

This clonotype was recorded only once. This chain uses TRBV30 with TRBJ1-4; the match to TRBD1 covers 9 bases. Germline V gene lookup returns CDR1 GTSNPN and CDR2 SVGIG (reference sequence). Trimming took 2 bases from V and 5 from J; bases not matched to a gene: 6. This CDR3 has 15 amino acids. The CDR3 DNA reads TGTGCCTGGAGTACCAGAGGGACAGGGAATGAAAAACTGTTTTTT. The encoded protein is CAWSTRGTGNEKLFF.

The chain recombines TRBV6-1 with TRBJ1-1, with 11 bases lining up with TRBD1. CDR3 length: 15 amino acids. The trim removed 7 bases at V and 5 bases at J, leaving 9 bases unmatched. Germline CDR1 MNHNS, CDR2 SASEGT. The CDR3 nucleotides read TGTGCCAGCATTGGGGTGGACAGGGGGCAGACTGAAGCTTTCTTT. Amino acids: CASIGVDRGQTEAFF.

This chain links TRBV19 with TRBJ1-4, with 8 bases that match TRBD1. Unmatched junction bases numbered 16, after V lost 3 bases and J lost 13 bases. The CDR3 is made up of 16 amino acids. Germline CDR1 LNHDA, CDR2 SQIVND (reference sequence). The CDR3 sequence is CASSISGGQARARLFF. The CDR3 nucleotides read TGTGCCAGTAGTATCTCCGGGGGACAGGCGCGGGCAAGACTGTTTTTT.

The rearrangement uses TRBV19 and TRBJ1-1; D is undetermined. Germline CDR1 LNHDA, CDR2 SQIVND (reference sequence). The CDR3 loop spans 12 amino acids. V lost 5 bases and J lost 10, with 14 bases in between. In DNA, the CDR3 is TGTGCCAGTAGTTCTACCGGAACCCGAGCTTTCTTT. Translation gives CASSSTGTRAFF.

The J gene is TRBJ2-5, the V gene TRBV27; 8 bases map to TRBD1. The CDR3 loop spans 14 amino acids. Germline lookup yields CDR1 MNHEY and CDR2 SMNVEV (reference sequence). Trimming cost V 10 bases and J 1 base; bases outside gene matches: 8. The CDR3 loop is CATSEDRAQETQYF. The DNA of the CDR3 is TGTGCCACCTCCGAGGACAGGGCCCAAGAGACCCAGTACTTC.

This clonotype was seen ten or more times. This sequence joins TRBV29-1 and TRBJ2-5, with D maybe TRBD2 (5 bases). The CDR3 has 13 amino acids. Germline CDR1 and CDR2: SQVTM and ANQGSEA. V lost 5 bases and J lost 0, with 10 bases in between. This chain's CDR3 is CSVRRSHQETQYF. The CDR3 DNA reads TGCAGCGTTAGGAGGTCTCACCAAGAGACCCAGTACTTC.

The table lists this clonotype with a few counts. The chain recombines TRBV20-1 with TRBJ2-3; TRBD2 agrees at 10 bases. The trim removed 3 bases at V and 2 bases at J, leaving 5 bases unmatched. CDR1 is DFQATT and CDR2 is SNEGSKA in the germline V gene (reference sequence). There are 15 residues in the CDR3. CDR3 sequence reads: CSASRTSGITDTQYF. CDR3 coding DNA: TGCAGTGCTAGCCGGACTAGCGGAATCACAGATACGCAGTATTTT.

This clonotype has just a few counts. This sequence joins TRBV9 and TRBJ2-1, with 8 bases that match TRBD2. The CDR3 has 16 amino acids. The germline V gene encodes CDR1 SGDLS and CDR2 YYNGEE. With 3 bases clipped from V and 4 bases from J, the junction kept 9 bases outside the gene matches. This CDR3 is CASSEVAAGGYNEQFF. The CDR3 coding sequence is TGTGCCAGCAGCGAGGTGGCGGCGGGGGGATACAATGAGCAGTTCTTC.

The V and J genes are TRBV27 and TRBJ2-7, with a weak D call TRBD2 (5 bases). V was trimmed by 3 bases and J by 2 bases, leaving 11 bases between them. Germline CDR1 reads MNHEY; CDR2 reads SMNVEV (reference sequence). This CDR3 comprises 14 residues. The DNA for the CDR3 is TGTGCCAGCAGTTTGGGAAACGGGGCCTACGAGCAGTACTTC. Translated, it gives CASSLGNGAYEQYF.

A few counts support this clonotype. The V call is TRBV18, the J call TRBJ2-3, with D hard to call. The germline V and J ends were trimmed by 3 bases and 4 bases, with 5 bases remaining between them. The CDR3 is 12 amino acids. Germline V gene sequence: CDR1 KGHSH, CDR2 LQKENI. As DNA, the CDR3 is TGTGCCAGCTCACCGTTGGCAGATACGCAGTATTTT. Amino acid sequence: CASSPLADTQYF. The entire variable domain, with the rest obtained from reference TRBV18 and TRBJ2-3, is as follows: NAGVMQNPRHLVRRRGQEARLRCSPMKGHSHVYWYRQLPEEGLKFMVYLQKENIIDESGMPKERFSAEFPKEGPSILRIQQVVRGDSAAYFCASSPLADTQYFGPGTRLTVL.

The chain combines TRBV4-2 with TRBJ2-7, with 7 bases that match TRBD2. Per germline, CDR1 LGHNA and CDR2 YNFKEQ. The CDR3 has 15 amino acids. V was pared by 4 bases and J by 0 bases, with 6 bases of the junction left unmatched. The chain's CDR3 is CASSLTRGDSYEQYF. The CDR3 DNA is TGTGCCAGCAGCCTAACTCGGGGGGACTCCTACGAGCAGTACTTC.

The chain carries TRBV5-4 and TRBJ2-5; possible D gene TRBD2, 6 bases. Germline assignment: CDR1 SGHNT and CDR2 YYREEE (reference sequence). The length of the CDR3 is 14 residues. The V end was cut by 1 base, the J end by 4 bases, with 11 bases between. The CDR3 region is CASSLWQGGETQYF. CDR3 in DNA: TGTGCCAGCAGCTTGTGGCAGGGAGGAGAGACCCAGTACTTC.

This chain uses TRBV24-1 with TRBJ1-6; 7 positions match TRBD1. This CDR3 is built from 16 residues. CDR1 and CDR2 from the germline V gene are KGHDR and SFDVKD. Losses at the gene ends were 2 bases for V and 5 bases for J; bases not matched to a gene: 5. CDR3 in amino acids: CATSDSGRGNNSPLHF. The CDR3 DNA reads TGTGCCACCAGTGATTCCGGCAGGGGGAATAATTCACCCCTCCACTTT.

This clonotype was counted a few times. The chain recombines TRBV6-5 with TRBJ2-1, with TRBD2 identical over 8 bases. V lost 5 bases to trimming and J lost 4 bases; unmatched junction nucleotides: 19. The germline V gene has CDR1 MNHEY and CDR2 SVGAGI. The CDR3 loop spans 19 amino acids. The CDR3 loop reads CASSPPDWEAGAPYNEQFF. CDR3 sequence (DNA): TGTGCCAGCAGTCCCCCCGATTGGGAAGCGGGGGCACCTTACAATGAGCAGTTCTTC.

This clonotype was seen a handful of times. The chain is built from TRBV2 and TRBJ1-2; 9 positions agree with TRBD1. J was trimmed by 0 bases and V by 6 bases; bases with no gene match: 8. The V gene's germline CDR1 is SNHLY and CDR2 FYNNEI. This CDR3 comprises 16 residues. CDR3 coding DNA: TGTGCCAGCAGCGCGAGGGACAGGGTAGCTAACTATGGCTACACCTTC. Its translation is CASSARDRVANYGYTF.

The chain uses TRBV4-3 and TRBJ2-2; 8 nucleotides agree with TRBD1. The V gene end was trimmed by 3 bases and the J gene end by 1 base; junction bases not matched to a gene: 7. The CDR3 is 17 residues long. Germline values: CDR1 LGHNA, CDR2 YSLEER. The CDR3 DNA sequence: TGCGCCAGCAGCCACCTTACCGGGACAGGGAACACCGGGGAGCTGTTTTTT. It is translated as CASSHLTGTGNTGELFF.

This clonotype was picked up a small number of times. The CDR3 protein is CASSAGTAYNEQFF. The DNA for the CDR3 is TGTGCCAGCAGTGCCGGGACAGCCTACAATGAGCAGTTCTTC. The chain has TRBV6-4 and TRBJ2-1; 7 bases line up with TRBD1. Germline values: CDR1 MRHNA, CDR2 SNTAGT. The CDR3 contains 14 residues. J was trimmed by 2 bases and V by 4 bases; bases with no gene match: 2.

The chain employs TRBV12-3 or TRBV12-4 and TRBJ2-3; 7 positions agree with TRBD2. The V and J ends lost 6 bases and 6 bases, in that order; junction bases with no gene match: 12. The CDR3 length is 15 residues. CDR3 amino acids: CASRGGTITGDTQYF. The CDR3 DNA reads TGTGCCAGCAGGGGCGGGACTATCACCGGGGATACGCAGTATTTT.

This clonotype has more than one count but fewer than ten. The chain links TRBV12-5 to TRBJ1-1; D not certain. This CDR3 comprises 13 residues. Germline CDR1 reads LGHNT; CDR2 reads FRNRAP. Between the trimmed V and J ends, which lost 6 bases and 0 bases, there was a span of 8 bases. The CDR3 spells CASGPLLNTEAFF. The CDR3 bases are TGTGCTAGTGGGCCCCTATTGAACACTGAAGCTTTCTTT.

The V and J genes are TRBV20-1 and TRBJ2-1; D is possibly TRBD2 (6 bases). With 6 bases removed from V and 5 bases from J, the gap between germline ends came to 23 bases. The CDR3 covers 16 residues. Germline V gene lookup returns CDR1 DFQATT and CDR2 SNEGSKA (reference sequence). The chain's CDR3 is CSAPDGLGGVNNEQFF. In DNA, the CDR3 is TGCAGTGCCCCCGACGGCTTGGGCGGGGTCAACAATGAGCAGTTCTTC.